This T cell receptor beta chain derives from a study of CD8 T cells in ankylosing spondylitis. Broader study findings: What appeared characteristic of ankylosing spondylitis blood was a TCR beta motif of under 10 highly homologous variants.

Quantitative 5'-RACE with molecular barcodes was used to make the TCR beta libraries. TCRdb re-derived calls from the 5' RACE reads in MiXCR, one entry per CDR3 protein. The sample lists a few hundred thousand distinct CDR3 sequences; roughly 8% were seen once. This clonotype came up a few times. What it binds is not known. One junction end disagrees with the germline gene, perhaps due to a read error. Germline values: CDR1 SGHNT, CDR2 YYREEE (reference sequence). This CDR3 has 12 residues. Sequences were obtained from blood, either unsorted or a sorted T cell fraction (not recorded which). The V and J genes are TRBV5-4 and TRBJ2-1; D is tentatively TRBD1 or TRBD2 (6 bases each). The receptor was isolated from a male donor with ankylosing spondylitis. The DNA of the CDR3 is TGTGCCAGCAGCTTGGATGGGGGGCAGCGGGTCTTC. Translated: CASSLDGGQRVF.